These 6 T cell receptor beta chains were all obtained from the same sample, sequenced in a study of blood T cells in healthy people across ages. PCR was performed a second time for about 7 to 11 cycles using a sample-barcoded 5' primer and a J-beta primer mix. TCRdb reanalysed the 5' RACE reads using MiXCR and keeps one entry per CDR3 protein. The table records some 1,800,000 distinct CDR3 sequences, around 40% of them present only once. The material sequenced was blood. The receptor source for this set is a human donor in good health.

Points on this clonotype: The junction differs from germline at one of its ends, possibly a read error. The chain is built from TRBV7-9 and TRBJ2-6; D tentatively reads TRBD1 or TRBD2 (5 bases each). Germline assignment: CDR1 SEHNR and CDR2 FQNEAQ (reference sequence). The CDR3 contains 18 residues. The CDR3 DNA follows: TGTGCCAGCAGCATACTCAGGGAGTGGCCCTCTGGGGCCAACGTCCCGACTTTC. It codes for CASSILREWPSGANVPTF. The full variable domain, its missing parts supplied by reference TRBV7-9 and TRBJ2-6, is DTGVSQNPRHKITKRGQNVTFRCDPISEHNRLYWYRQTLGQGPEFLTYFQNEAQLEKSRLLSDRFSAERPKGSFSTLEIQRTEQGDSAMYLCASSILREWPSGANVPTFGAGSRLTVL.

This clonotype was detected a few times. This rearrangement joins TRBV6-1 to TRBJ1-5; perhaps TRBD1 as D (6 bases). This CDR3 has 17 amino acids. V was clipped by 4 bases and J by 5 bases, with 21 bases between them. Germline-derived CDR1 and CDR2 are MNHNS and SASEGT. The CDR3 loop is CASSAFWGLSADQPQHF. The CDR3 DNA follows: TGTGCCAGCAGTGCATTCTGGGGGCTGAGTGCTGATCAGCCCCAGCATTTT.

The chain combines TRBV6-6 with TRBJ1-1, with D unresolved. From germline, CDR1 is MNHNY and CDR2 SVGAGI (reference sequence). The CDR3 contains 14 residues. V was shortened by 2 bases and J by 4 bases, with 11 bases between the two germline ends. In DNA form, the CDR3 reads TGTGCCAGCAGTTACCAGTCGGGAGGCACTGAAGCTTTCTTT. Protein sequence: CASSYQSGGTEAFF.

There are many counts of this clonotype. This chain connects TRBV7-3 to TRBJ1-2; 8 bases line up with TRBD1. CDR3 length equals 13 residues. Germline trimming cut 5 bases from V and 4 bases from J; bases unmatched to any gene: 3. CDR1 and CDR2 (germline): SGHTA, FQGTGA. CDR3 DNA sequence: TGTGCCAGCAGCCACGGACAGGGCTATGGCTACACCTTC. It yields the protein CASSHGQGYGYTF.

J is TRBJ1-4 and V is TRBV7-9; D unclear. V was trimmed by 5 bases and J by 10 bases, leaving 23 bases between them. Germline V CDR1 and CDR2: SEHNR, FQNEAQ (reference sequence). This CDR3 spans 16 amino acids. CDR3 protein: CASSQPREGVVGKLFF. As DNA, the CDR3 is TGTGCCAGCAGCCAACCAAGGGAGGGTGTTGTCGGAAAACTGTTTTTT.

For the CDR3, the DNA is TGTGCCAGCAGCCCAGGGGATATGGGTGAAAAACTGTTTTTT. This gives the protein CASSPGDMGEKLFF. The chain uses TRBV4-2 and TRBJ1-4; D might be TRBD1 (6 bases). CDR3 size: 14 residues. The V and J ends lost 4 bases and 7 bases respectively, with 13 bases between them. Per germline, CDR1 LGHNA and CDR2 YNFKEQ.